This is a list of T cell receptor beta chains from one sample in a study of shared clonotypes between healthy human individuals. TCRdb's table, derived via immunoSEQ multiplex PCR, lists solely in-frame clones and lacks some. The repertoire has about 670,000 clones, about two thirds of them found once; the top ten carry 1.8%. The sequencing input was memory CD4+ T cells sorted from blood. The receptors stem from a woman aged 25 to 39 in good health. Both conserved end residues are part of each CDR3. A D gene is named only where the DNA matches it firmly. The size entry is marked missing in some rows and otherwise reads once, few, many or a size class.

d_call: NA
clone_size: few
v_call: TRBV5-1
j_call: TRBJ1-4
cdr3_nt: TGCGCCAGCAGCACTGGGAGTGCGGCTAATGAAAAACTGTTTTTT
cdr3_aa: CASSTGSAANEKLFF

d_call: NA
clone_size: NA
v_call: TRBV11-2
j_call: TRBJ1-1
cdr3_nt: TGTGCCAGCAGTATCACTCCAGGGTCAACTGAAGCTTTCTTT
cdr3_aa: CASSITPGSTEAFF

d_call: TRBD1
clone_size: NA
v_call: TRBV5-4
j_call: TRBJ2-5
cdr3_nt: TGTGCCAGCAGCTGGGGGACAGGGGTGGGAGAGACCCAGTACTTC
cdr3_aa: CASSWGTGVGETQYF

d_call: TRBD2
clone_size: few
v_call: TRBV6-5
j_call: TRBJ2-3
cdr3_nt: TGTGCCAGCAGATGGGGACTAGCGGAGAAGGATACGCAGTATTTT
cdr3_aa: CASRWGLAEKDTQYF

d_call: NA
clone_size: few
v_call: TRBV5-1
j_call: TRBJ2-3
cdr3_nt: TGCGCCAGCAGCCTAGGGGACGGGGGCGATACGCAGTATTTT
cdr3_aa: CASSLGDGGDTQYF

d_call: NA
clone_size: once
v_call: TRBV28
j_call: TRBJ1-2
cdr3_nt: TGTGCCAGCAGTTTGAACATCGGGGGTTCATATGGCTACACCTTC
cdr3_aa: CASSLNIGGSYGYTF

d_call: NA
clone_size: many
v_call: TRBV11-2
j_call: TRBJ1-2
cdr3_nt: TGTGCCAGCAGCTTGGGAGGGACTGTTTTCTATGGCTACACCTTC
cdr3_aa: CASSLGGTVFYGYTF

d_call: NA
clone_size: NA
v_call: TRBV19
j_call: TRBJ1-2
cdr3_nt: TGTGCCAGTAGTGGCGGGACCCGTGGCACCTTC
cdr3_aa: CASSGGTRGTF

d_call: TRBD1
clone_size: NA
v_call: TRBV2
j_call: TRBJ2-7
cdr3_nt: TGTGCCAGCAGTGGACAGGGGAGATACGAGCAGTACTTC
cdr3_aa: CASSGQGRYEQYF

d_call: TRBD1
clone_size: few
v_call: TRBV5-1
j_call: TRBJ1-1
cdr3_nt: TGCGCCAGCAGCCCCGGGGACAGGAACACTGAAGCTTTCTTT
cdr3_aa: CASSPGDRNTEAFF

d_call: NA
clone_size: NA
v_call: TRBV10-3
j_call: TRBJ1-2
cdr3_nt: TGTGCCATCAGTGAGGAACAGGGTTATGGCTACACCTTC
cdr3_aa: CAISEEQGYGYTF

d_call: TRBD1
clone_size: NA
v_call: TRBV5-1
j_call: TRBJ2-7
cdr3_nt: TGCGCCAGCAGCTTAATCGGGGACAGGGATAGTTACCACGAGCAGTACTTC
cdr3_aa: CASSLIGDRDSYHEQYF

d_call: NA
clone_size: NA
v_call: TRBV27
j_call: TRBJ1-5
cdr3_nt: TGTGCCAGCAGTTTATCAGGGTTGAGCAATCAGCCCCAGCATTTT
cdr3_aa: CASSLSGLSNQPQHF

d_call: NA
clone_size: NA
v_call: TRBV7-6
j_call: TRBJ2-2
cdr3_nt: TGTGCCAGCAGCCCTGGGCCGGTCGGGGAGCTGTTTTTT
cdr3_aa: CASSPGPVGELFF

d_call: NA
clone_size: NA
v_call: TRBV19
j_call: TRBJ2-6
cdr3_nt: TGTGCCAGTAGTATTTCGGGTCCGGGGGCCAACGTCCTGACTTTC
cdr3_aa: CASSISGPGANVLTF

d_call: NA
clone_size: NA
v_call: TRBV28
j_call: TRBJ1-2
cdr3_nt: TGTGCCAGCAGTTTGGCAGGGTACTATGGCTACACCTTC
cdr3_aa: CASSLAGYYGYTF

d_call: TRBD1
clone_size: NA
v_call: TRBV27
j_call: TRBJ2-1
cdr3_nt: TGTGCCAGCAGCCAGAGGACAGGGGCCTACAATGAGCAGTTCTTC
cdr3_aa: CASSQRTGAYNEQFF

d_call: TRBD1
clone_size: NA
v_call: TRBV2
j_call: TRBJ1-2
cdr3_nt: TGTGCCAGCAGTGGCCAACAGGGGGCGGCCTATGGCTACACCTTC
cdr3_aa: CASSGQQGAAYGYTF

d_call: TRBD1
clone_size: NA
v_call: TRBV18
j_call: TRBJ1-4
cdr3_nt: TGTGCCAGCTCAGCCGGGACAGCTAATGAAAAACTGTTTTTT
cdr3_aa: CASSAGTANEKLFF

d_call: NA
clone_size: NA
v_call: TRBV28
j_call: TRBJ1-2
cdr3_nt: TGTGCCAGCGAAGGAAGGGGTCAGGGAGACCGCTATGGCTACACCTTC
cdr3_aa: CASEGRGQGDRYGYTF

d_call: NA
clone_size: NA
v_call: TRBV19
j_call: TRBJ2-5
cdr3_nt: TGTGCCAGTACCGGAGAAGAGACCCAGTACTTC
cdr3_aa: CASTGEETQYF

d_call: NA
clone_size: few
v_call: TRBV6-5
j_call: TRBJ2-7
cdr3_nt: TGTGCCAGCAGTCTCCCTGGTTTGCCGGGGTACTTC
cdr3_aa: CASSLPGLPGYF

d_call: NA
clone_size: NA
v_call: TRBV19
j_call: TRBJ2-3
cdr3_nt: TGTGCCACCTACGACGTGGGTGGGGGTGGCACAGATACGCAGTATTTT
cdr3_aa: CATYDVGGGGTDTQYF

d_call: NA
clone_size: NA
v_call: TRBV11-2
j_call: TRBJ2-6
cdr3_nt: TGTGCCATACAGGTATCGGCGGCGCGCGGGGCCAACGTCCTGACTTTC
cdr3_aa: CAIQVSAARGANVLTF

d_call: NA
clone_size: NA
v_call: TRBV10-1
j_call: TRBJ1-5
cdr3_nt: TGCGCCAGCAGTGAGGTCTTAAATCAGCCCCAGCATTTT
cdr3_aa: CASSEVLNQPQHF

d_call: NA
clone_size: NA
v_call: TRBV28
j_call: TRBJ2-1
cdr3_nt: TGTGCCAGCACTCCTGGGGGAGCTAGCTCCTACAATGAGCAGTTCTTC
cdr3_aa: CASTPGGASSYNEQFF

d_call: NA
clone_size: few
v_call: TRBV11-2
j_call: TRBJ1-2
cdr3_nt: TGTGCCAGCAGCTTTAGAACAGCCAACTATGGCTACACCTTC
cdr3_aa: CASSFRTANYGYTF

d_call: TRBD1
clone_size: NA
v_call: TRBV18
j_call: TRBJ1-1
cdr3_nt: TGTGCCAGCTCACCGGGACAGTTAATGAACACTGAAGCTTTCTTT
cdr3_aa: CASSPGQLMNTEAFF

d_call: NA
clone_size: NA
v_call: TRBV11-2
j_call: TRBJ1-5
cdr3_nt: TGTGCCAGCAGCTTAACAGGCGGGAGCAATCAGCCCCAGCATTTT
cdr3_aa: CASSLTGGSNQPQHF

d_call: NA
clone_size: few
v_call: TRBV11-2
j_call: TRBJ1-5
cdr3_nt: TGTGCCAGCAGCTTAGGCCTGGCTCAGCCCCAGCATTTT
cdr3_aa: CASSLGLAQPQHF

d_call: NA
clone_size: NA
v_call: TRBV11-3
j_call: TRBJ1-1
cdr3_nt: TGTGCCAGCAGCTTAGTATCCGGCGAGGAAGCTTTCTTT
cdr3_aa: CASSLVSGEEAFF

d_call: NA
clone_size: once
v_call: TRBV5-1
j_call: TRBJ1-4
cdr3_nt: TGCGCCAGCAGCTTGGAAACAGGGATTAATGAAAAACTGTTTTTT
cdr3_aa: CASSLETGINEKLFF

d_call: NA
clone_size: few
v_call: TRBV7-2
j_call: TRBJ2-7
cdr3_nt: TGTGCCGAAAGGACAGCCTACGAGCAGTACTTC
cdr3_aa: CAERTAYEQYF

d_call: NA
clone_size: once
v_call: TRBV5-1
j_call: TRBJ2-1
cdr3_nt: TGCGCCAGCACCGAAATGTACAGCAGTTCGTTCCACAATGAGCAGTTCTTC
cdr3_aa: CASTEMYSSSFHNEQFF

d_call: NA
clone_size: NA
v_call: TRBV7-9
j_call: TRBJ1-5
cdr3_nt: TGTGCCAGCAGCTTAGGGGGGACTCAGCCCCAGCATTTT
cdr3_aa: CASSLGGTQPQHF

d_call: TRBD2
clone_size: NA
v_call: TRBV2
j_call: TRBJ2-1
cdr3_nt: TGTGCCAGCACCGAGCAACTAGCGGGAGTAGGTTCCTTAGAGCAGTTCTTC
cdr3_aa: CASTEQLAGVGSLEQFF